This T cell receptor beta chain was documented in a study of CD8 T cells in ankylosing spondylitis. General observations from the study: Roughly eight highly homologous variants made up a TCR beta motif that seemed to typify ankylosing spondylitis blood.

Of note for this clonotype: Its cognate antigen is unknown.

The CDR3 is 15 amino acids. Germline V gene data show CDR1 as SQVTM and CDR2 as ANQGSEA. The V end lost 0 bases, the J end lost 1 base, and 10 bases lay between the germline ends. TCRdb itself ran the 5' RACE reads through MiXCR, one entry per CDR3 protein. The data show 130,000 or so distinct CDR3 sequences, 15% to 20% seen once. The V gene is TRBV29-1, the J gene TRBJ2-4; D possibly corresponds to TRBD1 (6 bases). The clonotype originates from a male donor with ankylosing spondylitis. The sequenced sample consisted of blood, either unsorted or a sorted T cell fraction (not recorded which). This CDR3 reads CSVEDRRGAKNIQYF. In DNA, the CDR3 is TGCAGCGTTGAAGATCGAAGGGGGGCCAAAAACATTCAGTACTTC.